This TCR beta chain was captured by sequencing in a study of blood T cell repertoires in COVID-19. The junction had 5 bases not matched to a gene; V was cut back by 2 bases and J by 0 bases. Germline V gene lookup returns CDR1 SGDLS and CDR2 YYNGEE. The CDR3 is made up of 16 amino acids. Data came from immunoSEQ multiplex PCR; TCRdb stores just in-frame clones and leaves some out. Among 200,000 to 300,000 clones, about 86% were seen once, and the ten largest hold roughly 1.8%. This chain uses TRBV9 with TRBJ2-1; 7 nucleotides line up with TRBD2. This TCR came from a man in his thirties or forties with active or convalescent COVID-19. The sample was peripheral blood. In DNA, the CDR3 is TGTGCCAGCAGCGTCTCTGGGGGGGGCTCCTACAATGAGCAGTTCTTC. Translating gives CASSVSGGGSYNEQFF.